The 19 T cell receptor beta chains below come from one sample, sequenced in a study of blood T cell repertoires in COVID-19. Here immunoSEQ multiplex PCR was the method, and the copy in TCRdb shows in-frame clones only, minus some. The table has fewer than 300,000 clones, 80% to 95% seen once. The sequencing input was PBMCs or T cells enriched from blood (not recorded which). Every receptor here comes from a woman aged 25 to 39 who had recovered from COVID-19.

The chain employs TRBV7-3 and TRBJ2-3, with TRBD2 identical over 7 bases. The V gene end was trimmed by 5 bases and the J gene end by 2 bases; junction bases not matched to a gene: 7. CDR1 is SGHTA and CDR2 is FQGTGA in the germline V gene. This CDR3 has 15 amino acids. This CDR3 reads CASSLKGLSTDTQYF. In DNA form, the CDR3 reads TGTGCCAGCAGCCTCAAGGGACTATCCACAGATACGCAGTATTTT.

The CDR3 DNA follows: TGTGCCAGCAGCCCATACTCCCTCGTAAGCACAGATACGCAGTATTTT. Residues: CASSPYSLVSTDTQYF. The J gene is TRBJ2-3, the V gene TRBV28; no firm D call. Germline loops: CDR1 MDHEN, CDR2 SYDVKM. This CDR3 has 16 residues. V lost 6 bases to trimming and J lost 0 bases, with 16 bases between them. The variable domain in full, with the rest retrieved from reference TRBV28 and TRBJ2-3, is DVKVTQSSRYLVKRTGEKVFLECVQDMDHENMFWYRQDPGLGLRLIYFSYDVKMKEKGDIPEGYSVSREKKERFSLILESASTNQTSMYLCASSPYSLVSTDTQYFGPGTRLTVL.

This sequence joins TRBV3-1 (or the pseudogene TRBV3-2) and TRBJ2-7; 7 bases fit TRBD1. In germline, CDR1 is LGHDT, CDR2 YNNKEL (reference sequence). This CDR3 is 16 amino acids long. The ends lost 3 bases at V and 2 bases at J; junction bases unmatched: 10. CDR3 protein: CASSQEGLGQPYEQYF. CDR3 DNA: TGTGCCAGCAGCCAGGAAGGCTTGGGACAGCCCTACGAGCAGTACTTC.

This clone was picked up one time. This chain links TRBV18 with TRBJ1-5; 8 positions match TRBD1. Germline V gene data show CDR1 as KGHSH and CDR2 as LQKENI. The CDR3 covers 14 residues. J gave up 7 bases and V 6 bases, and 8 bases lay outside the gene matches. This chain's CDR3 is CASSLDRGSQPQHF. Here the CDR3 DNA reads TGTGCCAGCTCTCTCGACAGGGGAAGCCAGCCCCAGCATTTT.

J is TRBJ2-5 and V is TRBV14, with a tentative D call TRBD1 (5 bases). CDR1 and CDR2 (germline): SGHDN, FVKESK. The ends were cut back, 2 bases at V and 5 bases at J, with 15 bases in the middle. CDR3 length: 15 residues. For the CDR3, the DNA is TGTGCCAGCAGCCAACGTGGCAGGGTAACGGAGACCCAGTACTTC. As protein: CASSQRGRVTETQYF.

This chain uses TRBV6-2 or TRBV6-3 with TRBJ2-7, with 11 bases identical to TRBD2. Germline V gives CDR1 MNHEY, CDR2 SVGEGT. Trimming cost V 4 bases and J 3 bases; bases outside gene matches: 5. The CDR3 extends over 15 amino acids. The CDR3 region is CASSSGTSGYYEQYF. The CDR3 bases are TGTGCCAGCAGTTCCGGGACTAGCGGCTACTACGAGCAGTACTTC.

V usage is TRBV4-1 and J usage is TRBJ1-4, with 8 bases lining up with TRBD1. CDR3 length: 16 residues. J gave up 8 bases and V 3 bases, and 11 bases lay outside the gene matches. Looked up from germline, CDR1 is MGHRA and CDR2 is YSYEKL. CDR3 loop: CASSHVPTGVGEKLFF. CDR3 coding DNA: TGCGCCAGCAGCCATGTTCCGACAGGGGTAGGCGAAAAACTGTTTTTT.

V usage is TRBV10-3 and J usage is TRBJ2-1; TRBD2 aligns across 13 bases. Trimming cost V 6 bases and J 4 bases; bases outside gene matches: 12. The germline V gene encodes CDR1 ENHRY and CDR2 SYGVKD. The CDR3 extends over 18 amino acids. CDR3 residues: CAIRDRAGLAGAYNEQFF. The DNA for the CDR3 is TGTGCCATCAGGGACAGGGCAGGACTAGCGGGAGCATACAATGAGCAGTTCTTC.

J is TRBJ2-5 and V is TRBV28, with 13 bases lining up with TRBD2. CDR3 length equals 17 residues. Trimming cost V 5 bases and J 5 bases; bases outside gene matches: 11. CDR1 is MDHEN, CDR2 SYDVKM, per germline. The CDR3 here is CASSVSPGLAGWETQYF. CDR3 coding DNA: TGTGCCAGCAGTGTGAGTCCGGGACTAGCGGGATGGGAGACCCAGTACTTC.

The chain combines TRBV18 with TRBJ2-1; 8 nucleotides align to TRBD2. With V trimmed by 3 bases and J by 9 bases, 13 bases remained unmatched. Germline CDR1 is KGHSH and CDR2 is LQKENI. The CDR3 runs 16 residues. The chain's CDR3 is CASSPRRRAGVPEQFF. The CDR3 DNA sequence: TGTGCCAGCTCACCCCGACGGCGAGCGGGAGTTCCTGAGCAGTTCTTC.

V and J are TRBV19 and TRBJ2-1, with 11 bases matching TRBD2. The CDR3 is 18 amino acids. The ends lost 3 bases at V and 5 bases at J; junction bases unmatched: 12. The V gene's germline CDR1 is LNHDA and CDR2 SQIVND (reference sequence). The CDR3 nucleotides read TGTGCCAGTAGTATCACCCCTCGCACTAGCGGGAGCGACAATGAGCAGTTCTTC. Protein: CASSITPRTSGSDNEQFF.

This chain joins TRBV4-1 and TRBJ2-1; tentative D call: TRBD1 (6 bases). CDR1 and CDR2 (germline): MGHRA, YSYEKL. Trimming pared 4 bases from V and 6 bases from J, leaving 10 bases between. The CDR3 is 13 residues long. CDR3 nucleotides: TGCGCCAGCAGCCCCCAGGGGCCCAATGAGCAGTTCTTC. This translates into CASSPQGPNEQFF.

The chain has TRBV19 and TRBJ2-1, with D hard to call. CDR1 LNHDA and CDR2 SQIVND come from the germline V gene (reference sequence). The CDR3 consists of 15 residues. The germline V and J ends were trimmed by 3 bases and 6 bases, with 15 bases remaining between them. CDR3 nucleotide sequence: TGTGCCAGTAGTATGAGTAGTGTGACTGGCAATGAGCAGTTCTTC. This codes for CASSMSSVTGNEQFF.

The chain couples TRBV24-1 to TRBJ2-3; D is unresolved. Germline assignment: CDR1 KGHDR and CDR2 SFDVKD. This CDR3 comprises 15 residues. Trimming shortened V by 4 bases and J by 5 bases, and 15 bases separated the two germline ends. The CDR3 spells CATSEAGSTRDTQYF. The CDR3 nucleotides are TGTGCCACCAGTGAGGCAGGTTCAACGAGAGATACGCAGTATTTT.

This clone was picked up a small number of times. This rearrangement joins TRBV6-1 to TRBJ2-7, with D possibly matching TRBD1 (5 bases). The CDR3 has 16 residues. Germline V gene sequence: CDR1 MNHNS, CDR2 SASEGT. V lost 6 bases and J 0 bases, leaving 18 bases between the germline ends. This CDR3 is CASSELQAVSSYEQYF. CDR3 in DNA: TGTGCCAGCAGCGAACTACAGGCAGTGAGCTCCTACGAGCAGTACTTC.

The chain uses TRBV21-1 and TRBJ2-1; TRBD1 is the table's D call and was not checked against the DNA. TRBV21-1 is assigned pseudogene status. The CDR3 sequence is 17 residues long. The CDR3 sequence: CASSKGTTGSVNNEQFF. The CDR3, as DNA: TGTGCCAGCAGCAAAGGCACAACAGGGTCTGTCAACAATGAGCAGTTCTTC.

The chain couples TRBV2 to TRBJ1-2, with a possible D match to TRBD1 (6 bases). CDR1 is SNHLY, CDR2 FYNNEI, per germline. This CDR3 has 15 residues. The V and J ends lost 3 bases and 3 bases respectively, with 14 bases between them. The chain's CDR3 is CASSDEAGEYYGYTF. Here the CDR3 DNA reads TGTGCCAGCAGTGATGAGGCAGGGGAATACTATGGCTACACCTTC.

The V and J genes are TRBV27 and TRBJ1-5; D gene uncertain. The germline V gene encodes CDR1 MNHEY and CDR2 SMNVEV (reference sequence). Trimming pared 4 bases from V and 4 bases from J, leaving 8 bases between. CDR3 length equals 13 residues. Here the CDR3 reads CASSSQVNQPQHF. For the CDR3, the DNA is TGTGCCAGCAGTTCCCAGGTAAATCAGCCCCAGCATTTT.

The chain is built from TRBV9 and TRBJ2-1; 7 positions agree with TRBD2. Germline V lookup: CDR1 SGDLS, CDR2 YYNGEE. This CDR3 contains 15 residues. V dropped 4 bases and J dropped 5; count of bases not matched to a gene: 9. CDR3 sequence reads: CASSSQSGINNEQFF. Here the CDR3 DNA reads TGTGCCAGCAGCTCGCAGAGCGGGATAAACAATGAGCAGTTCTTC.